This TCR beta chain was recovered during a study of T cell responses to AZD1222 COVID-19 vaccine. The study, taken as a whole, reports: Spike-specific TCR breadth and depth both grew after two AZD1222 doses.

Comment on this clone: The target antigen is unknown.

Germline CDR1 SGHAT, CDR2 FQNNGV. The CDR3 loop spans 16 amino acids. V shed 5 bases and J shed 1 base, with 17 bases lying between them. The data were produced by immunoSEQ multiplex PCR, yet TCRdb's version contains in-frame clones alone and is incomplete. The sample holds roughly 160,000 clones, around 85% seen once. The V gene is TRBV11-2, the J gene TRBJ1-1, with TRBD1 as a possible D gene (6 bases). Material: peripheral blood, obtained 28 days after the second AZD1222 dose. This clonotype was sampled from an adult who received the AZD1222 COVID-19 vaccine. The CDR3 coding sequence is TGTGCCAGCAGCCTACCTTTAGGACAGCCGAACACTGAAGCTTTCTTT. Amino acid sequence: CASSLPLGQPNTEAFF.